This T cell receptor (beta chain) was recovered during a study of blood T cell repertoires in COVID-19. Study at large: Both acute and convalescent COVID-19 samples were obtained from the United States, Italy and Spain.

Individuals drawn from 24 US areas were roughly 18 to 89 years old. Here immunoSEQ multiplex PCR was the method, and the copy in TCRdb shows in-frame clones only, minus some. The profile shows 200,000 to 250,000 clones, about 84% of them singletons. Germline V lookup: CDR1 PRHDT, CDR2 FYEKMQ (reference sequence). This CDR3 spans 13 amino acids. V lost 7 bases, J lost 2 bases, and 5 bases stayed unmatched. The origin of this receptor is a woman aged 50 to 60 who had recovered from COVID-19. What was sequenced was PBMCs or T cells enriched from blood (not recorded which). The chain couples TRBV13 to TRBJ2-7, with 7 bases identical to TRBD2. The CDR3 protein is CASTGSGTYEQYF. Here the CDR3 DNA reads TGTGCCAGCACGGGAAGCGGGACCTACGAGCAGTACTTC. Full variable domain (rest looked up from reference TRBV13 and TRBJ2-7): AAGVIQSPRHLIKEKRETATLKCYPIPRHDTVYWYQQGPGQDPQFLISFYEKMQSDKGSIPDRFSAQQFSDYHSELNMSSLELGDSALYFCASTGSGTYEQYFGPGTRLTVT.